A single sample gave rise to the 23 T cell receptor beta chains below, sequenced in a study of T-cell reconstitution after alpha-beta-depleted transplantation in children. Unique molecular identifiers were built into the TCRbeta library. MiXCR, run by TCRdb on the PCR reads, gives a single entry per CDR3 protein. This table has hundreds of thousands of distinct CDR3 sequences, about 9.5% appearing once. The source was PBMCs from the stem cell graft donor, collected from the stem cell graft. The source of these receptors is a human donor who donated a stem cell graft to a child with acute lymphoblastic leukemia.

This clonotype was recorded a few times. The CDR3 DNA reads TGTGCCAGCAGAGCGGGGGGGCGAGGTGGCGGGGAGCTGTTTTTT. It encodes CASRAGGRGGGELFF. V is TRBV6-2 or TRBV6-3 and J is TRBJ2-2; TRBD2 agrees at 10 bases. CDR1 MNHEY and CDR2 SVGEGT come from the germline V gene. This CDR3 has 15 amino acids. J was trimmed by 7 bases and V by 6 bases; bases with no gene match: 8.

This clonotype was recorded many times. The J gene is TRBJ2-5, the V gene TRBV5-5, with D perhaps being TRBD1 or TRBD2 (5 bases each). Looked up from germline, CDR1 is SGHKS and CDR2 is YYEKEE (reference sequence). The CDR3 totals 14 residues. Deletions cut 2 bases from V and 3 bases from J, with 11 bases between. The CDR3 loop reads CASSFGASKETQYF. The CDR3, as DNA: TGTGCCAGCAGCTTCGGGGCCTCAAAAGAGACCCAGTACTTC.

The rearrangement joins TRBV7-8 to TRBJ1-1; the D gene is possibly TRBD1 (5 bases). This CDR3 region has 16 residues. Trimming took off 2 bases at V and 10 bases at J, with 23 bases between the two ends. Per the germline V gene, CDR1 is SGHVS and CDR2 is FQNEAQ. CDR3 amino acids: CASSLSRARQGIGAFF. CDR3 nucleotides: TGTGCCAGCAGCTTATCTCGGGCGCGGCAGGGTATTGGAGCTTTCTTT.

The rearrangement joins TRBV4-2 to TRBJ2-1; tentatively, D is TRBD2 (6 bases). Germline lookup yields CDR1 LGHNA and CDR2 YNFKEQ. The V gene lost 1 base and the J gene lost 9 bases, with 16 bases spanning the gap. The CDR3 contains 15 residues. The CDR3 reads CASSQATSSFGEQFF. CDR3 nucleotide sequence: TGTGCCAGCAGCCAAGCTACTAGCAGTTTCGGTGAGCAGTTCTTC.

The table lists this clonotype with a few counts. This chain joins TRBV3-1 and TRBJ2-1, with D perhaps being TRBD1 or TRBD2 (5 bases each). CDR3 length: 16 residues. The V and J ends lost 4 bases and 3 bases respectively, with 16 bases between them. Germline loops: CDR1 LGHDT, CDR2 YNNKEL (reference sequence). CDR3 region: CASSPRLLGDYNEQFF. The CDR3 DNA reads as TGTGCCAGCAGCCCTCGACTGTTGGGGGACTACAATGAGCAGTTCTTC.

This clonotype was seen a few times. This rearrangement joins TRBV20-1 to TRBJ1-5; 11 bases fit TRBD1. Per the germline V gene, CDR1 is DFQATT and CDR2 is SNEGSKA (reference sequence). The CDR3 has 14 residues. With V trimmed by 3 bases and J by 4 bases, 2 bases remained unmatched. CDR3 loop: CSASGTGGNQPQHF. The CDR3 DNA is TGCAGTGCTAGTGGGACAGGGGGAAATCAGCCCCAGCATTTT.

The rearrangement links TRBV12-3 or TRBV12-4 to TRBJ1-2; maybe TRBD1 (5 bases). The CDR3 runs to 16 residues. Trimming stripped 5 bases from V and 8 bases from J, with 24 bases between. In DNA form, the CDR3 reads TGTGCCAGCAGTCCTGCCTTTGGGGCGCTCGGGGGAGGCTACACCTTC. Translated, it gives CASSPAFGALGGGYTF.

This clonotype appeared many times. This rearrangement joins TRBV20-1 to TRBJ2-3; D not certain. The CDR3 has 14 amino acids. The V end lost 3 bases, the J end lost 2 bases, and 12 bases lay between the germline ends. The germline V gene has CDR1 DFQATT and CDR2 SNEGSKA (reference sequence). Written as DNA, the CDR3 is TGCAGTGCTAGCCCCGAGATTTTCACAGATACGCAGTATTTT. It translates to CSASPEIFTDTQYF.

CDR3 nucleotide sequence: TGTGCCAGCAGCTTTGATTATGAAGCTTTCTTT. Translation gives CASSFDYEAFF. This chain joins TRBV5-5 and TRBJ1-1; the D is unclear. The V gene's germline CDR1 is SGHKS and CDR2 YYEKEE (reference sequence). The V gene lost 2 bases and the J gene lost 7 bases, with 6 bases spanning the gap. This CDR3 has 11 amino acids.

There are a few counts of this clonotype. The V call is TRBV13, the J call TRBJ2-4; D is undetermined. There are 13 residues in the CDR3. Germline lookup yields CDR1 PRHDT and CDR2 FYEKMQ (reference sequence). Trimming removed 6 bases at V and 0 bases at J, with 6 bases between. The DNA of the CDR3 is TGTGCCAGCAGTAGAAAAGCCAAAAACATTCAGTACTTC. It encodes CASSRKAKNIQYF.

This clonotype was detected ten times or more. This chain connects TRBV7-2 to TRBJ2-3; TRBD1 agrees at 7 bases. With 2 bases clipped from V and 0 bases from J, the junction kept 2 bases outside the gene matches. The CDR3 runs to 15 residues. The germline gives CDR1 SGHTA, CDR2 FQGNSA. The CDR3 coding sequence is TGTGCCAGCAGCTTATGGGACAGAAGCACAGATACGCAGTATTTT. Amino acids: CASSLWDRSTDTQYF. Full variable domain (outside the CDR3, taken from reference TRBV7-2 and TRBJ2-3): GAGVSQSPSNKVTEKGKDVELRCDPISGHTALYWYRQSLGQGLEFLIYFQGNSAPDKSGLPSDRFSAERTGGSVSTLTIQRTQQEDSAVYLCASSLWDRSTDTQYFGPGTRLTVL.

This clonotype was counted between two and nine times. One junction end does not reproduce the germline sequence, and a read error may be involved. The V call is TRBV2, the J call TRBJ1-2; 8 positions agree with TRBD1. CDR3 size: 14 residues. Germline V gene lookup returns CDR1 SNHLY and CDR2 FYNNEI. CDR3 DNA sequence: TGTGCCAGCAACCACAGGGGGTTTAACGATGGCTACACCTTC. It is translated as CASNHRGFNDGYTF.

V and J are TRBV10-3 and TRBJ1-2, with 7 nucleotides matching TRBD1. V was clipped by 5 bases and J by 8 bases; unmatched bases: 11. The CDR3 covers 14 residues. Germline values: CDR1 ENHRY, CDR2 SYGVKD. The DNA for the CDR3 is TGTGCCATCAGTCCGTCCGGGACAGAAATCGGCTACACCTTC. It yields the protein CAISPSGTEIGYTF.

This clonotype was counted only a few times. CDR3 in DNA: TGTGCCAGCAGCTTAGATTTCAGTTCTGAAGCTTTCTTT. Amino acid sequence: CASSLDFSSEAFF. The V gene is TRBV7-8, the J gene TRBJ1-1; D call uncertain. V shed 1 base and J shed 6 bases, with 9 bases lying between them. The CDR3 is made up of 13 amino acids. Germline V gene sequence: CDR1 SGHVS, CDR2 FQNEAQ.

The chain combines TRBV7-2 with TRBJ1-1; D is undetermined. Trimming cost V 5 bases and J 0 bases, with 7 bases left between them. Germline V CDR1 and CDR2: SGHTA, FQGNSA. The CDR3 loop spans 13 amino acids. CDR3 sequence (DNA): TGTGCCAGCAGCGAGGGTTTGAACACTGAAGCTTTCTTT. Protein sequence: CASSEGLNTEAFF.

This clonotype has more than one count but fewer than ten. CDR3 amino acids: CASSDSSGAAGTQYF. The CDR3 DNA reads as TGTGCCAGCAGCGACTCGAGCGGGGCCGCCGGTACGCAGTATTTT. The chain recombines TRBV7-9 with TRBJ2-3; 7 bases are shared with TRBD2. The germline CDR1 and CDR2 sequences are SEHNR and FQNEAQ (reference sequence). CDR3 length: 15 residues. The junction had 13 bases not matched to a gene; V was cut back by 5 bases and J by 8 bases. Full variable domain (missing parts from reference TRBV7-9 and TRBJ2-3): DTGVSQNPRHKITKRGQNVTFRCDPISEHNRLYWYRQTLGQGPEFLTYFQNEAQLEKSRLLSDRFSAERPKGSFSTLEIQRTEQGDSAMYLCASSDSSGAAGTQYFGPGTRLTVL.

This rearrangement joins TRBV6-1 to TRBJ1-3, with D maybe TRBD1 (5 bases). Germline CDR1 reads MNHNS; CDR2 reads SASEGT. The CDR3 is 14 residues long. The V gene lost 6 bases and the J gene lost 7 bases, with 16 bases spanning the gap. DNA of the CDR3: TGTGCCAGCAGAGTGGGGCACGGGCTCAACACCATATATTTT. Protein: CASRVGHGLNTIYF.

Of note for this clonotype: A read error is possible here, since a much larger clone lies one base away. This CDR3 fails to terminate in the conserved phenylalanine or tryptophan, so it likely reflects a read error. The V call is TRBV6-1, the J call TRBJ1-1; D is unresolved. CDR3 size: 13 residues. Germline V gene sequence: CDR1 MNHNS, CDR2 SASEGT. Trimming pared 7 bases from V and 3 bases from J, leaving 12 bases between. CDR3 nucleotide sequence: TGTGCCAGCACCGTTAGGCCTGACACTGAAGCTTTCTAT. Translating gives CASTVRPDTEAFY.

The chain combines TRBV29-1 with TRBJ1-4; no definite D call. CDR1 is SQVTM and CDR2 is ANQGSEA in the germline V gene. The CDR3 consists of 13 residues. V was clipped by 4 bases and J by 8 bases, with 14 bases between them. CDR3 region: CSVGADPWEKLFF. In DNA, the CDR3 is TGCAGCGTTGGGGCAGACCCTTGGGAAAAACTGTTTTTT.

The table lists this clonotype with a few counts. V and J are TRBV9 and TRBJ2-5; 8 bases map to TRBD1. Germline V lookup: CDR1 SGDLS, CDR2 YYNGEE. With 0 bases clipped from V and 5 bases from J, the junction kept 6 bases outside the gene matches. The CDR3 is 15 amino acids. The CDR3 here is CASSVEQGVRETQYF. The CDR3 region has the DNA TGTGCCAGCAGCGTAGAACAGGGGGTGAGGGAGACCCAGTACTTC.

The DNA of the CDR3 is TGTGCCAGCAGTTTGGGCAGTTATAGCAATCAGCCCCAGCATTTT. It encodes CASSLGSYSNQPQHF. The rearrangement uses TRBV27 and TRBJ1-5; D is unclear. The germline V gene has CDR1 MNHEY and CDR2 SMNVEV (reference sequence). Trimming pared 3 bases from V and 0 bases from J, leaving 9 bases between. This CDR3 contains 15 residues.

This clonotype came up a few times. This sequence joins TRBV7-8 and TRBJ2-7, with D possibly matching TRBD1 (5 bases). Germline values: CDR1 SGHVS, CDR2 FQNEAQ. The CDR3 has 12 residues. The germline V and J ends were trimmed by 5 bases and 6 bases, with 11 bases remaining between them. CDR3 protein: CASSPDSSEQYF. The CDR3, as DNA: TGTGCCAGCAGCCCCGACAGCAGCGAGCAGTACTTC.

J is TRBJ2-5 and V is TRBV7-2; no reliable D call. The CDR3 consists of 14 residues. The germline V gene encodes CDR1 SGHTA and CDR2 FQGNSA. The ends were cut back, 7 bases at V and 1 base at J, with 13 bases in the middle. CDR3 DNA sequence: TGTGCCAGCACTCCCCCCGGCATCCAAGAGACCCAGTACTTC. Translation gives CASTPPGIQETQYF. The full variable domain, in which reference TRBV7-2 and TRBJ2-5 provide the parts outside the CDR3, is GAGVSQSPSNKVTEKGKDVELRCDPISGHTALYWYRQSLGQGLEFLIYFQGNSAPDKSGLPSDRFSAERTGGSVSTLTIQRTQQEDSAVYLCASTPPGIQETQYFGPGTRLLVL.